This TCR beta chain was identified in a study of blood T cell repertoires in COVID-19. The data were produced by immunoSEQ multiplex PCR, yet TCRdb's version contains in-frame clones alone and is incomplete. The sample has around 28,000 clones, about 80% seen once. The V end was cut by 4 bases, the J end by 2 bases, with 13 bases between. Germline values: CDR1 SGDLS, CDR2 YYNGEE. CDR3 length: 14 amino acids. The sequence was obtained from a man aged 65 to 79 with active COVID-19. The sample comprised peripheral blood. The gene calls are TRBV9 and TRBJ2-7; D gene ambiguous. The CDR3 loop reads CASSPRDGPYEQYF. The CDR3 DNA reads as TGTGCCAGCAGCCCGCGCGATGGGCCCTACGAGCAGTACTTC.